The clone carrying this T cell receptor (beta chain) was seen ten or more times. Trimming shortened V by 2 bases and J by 2 bases, and 15 bases separated the two germline ends. Germline V gene sequence: CDR1 SGHVS, CDR2 FQNEAQ. The CDR3 runs to 16 residues. The sample originates from a study of blood T cells in healthy people across ages. Primers used in a second PCR of roughly 6 to 12 cycles were a sample-barcoded 5' primer and a J-beta primer mix. In TCRdb, the 5' RACE reads were re-called with MiXCR into one record per CDR3 protein. The data contain some 790,000 distinct CDR3 sequences, about 28% of them singletons.

The clonotype originates from a woman older than 75 in good health. The gene calls are TRBV7-8 and TRBJ1-1; D is uncertain. Sample: blood. The CDR3 loop is CASSLPGRGINTEAFF. CDR3 bases: TGTGCCAGCAGCTTACCTGGCCGCGGGATTAACACTGAAGCTTTCTTT.